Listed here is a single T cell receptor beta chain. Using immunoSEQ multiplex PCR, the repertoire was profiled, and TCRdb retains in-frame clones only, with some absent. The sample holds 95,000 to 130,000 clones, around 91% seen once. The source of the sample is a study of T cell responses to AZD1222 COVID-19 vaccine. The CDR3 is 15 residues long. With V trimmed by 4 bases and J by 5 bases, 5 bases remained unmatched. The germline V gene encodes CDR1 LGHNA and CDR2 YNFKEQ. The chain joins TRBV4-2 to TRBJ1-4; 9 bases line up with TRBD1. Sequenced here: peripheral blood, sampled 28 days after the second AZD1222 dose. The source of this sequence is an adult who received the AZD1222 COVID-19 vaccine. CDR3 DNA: TGTGCCAGCAGCCCCCCCGGGACAGGGAATGAAAAACTGTTTTTT. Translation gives CASSPPGTGNEKLFF.